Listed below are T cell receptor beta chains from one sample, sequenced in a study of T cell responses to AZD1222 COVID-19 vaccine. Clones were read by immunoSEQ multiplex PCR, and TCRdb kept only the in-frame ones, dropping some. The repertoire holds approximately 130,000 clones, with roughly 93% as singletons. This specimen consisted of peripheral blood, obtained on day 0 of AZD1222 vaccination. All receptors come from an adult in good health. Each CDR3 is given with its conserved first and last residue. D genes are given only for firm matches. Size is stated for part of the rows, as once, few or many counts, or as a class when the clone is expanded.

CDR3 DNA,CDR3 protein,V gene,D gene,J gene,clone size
TGTGCCAGCAGCTTGCCAGGGGTTAACTATGGCTACACCTTC,CASSLPGVNYGYTF,TRBV5-6,.,TRBJ1-2,.
TGTGCCAGCGGAGAGGTTGGGGAAAGCTACGAGCAGTACTTC,CASGEVGESYEQYF,TRBV27,.,TRBJ2-7,.
TGTGCCAGCAGGGCCGTGGGCGGAGGAAATCACGAGCAGTACTTC,CASRAVGGGNHEQYF,TRBV6-5,.,TRBJ2-7,.
TGTGCCAGCAGCCAAGATGTGACAGGGGTAATTGAAGCTTTCTTT,CASSQDVTGVIEAFF,TRBV4-2,TRBD1,TRBJ1-1,.
TGTGCCAGCACGGAGGACAGCACTGAAGCTTTCTTT,CASTEDSTEAFF,TRBV28,.,TRBJ1-1,.
TGTGCCAGTACCTATCGGGGGGGTTTGAACACTGAAGCTTTCTTT,CASTYRGGLNTEAFF,TRBV19,.,TRBJ1-1,.
TGTGCCAGCAGTCCTCTGGGGACAGCATACAATGAGCAGTTCTTC,CASSPLGTAYNEQFF,TRBV28,TRBD1,TRBJ2-1,.
TGCGCCAGCAGCCAGAGGTTCCGGGCCAAGGACGAGCAGTACTTC,CASSQRFRAKDEQYF,TRBV4-1,.,TRBJ2-7,.
TGTGCCAGCAGACCGACAGGGGGCAGGACTGAAGCTTTCTTT,CASRPTGGRTEAFF,TRBV28,TRBD1,TRBJ1-1,.
TGTGCCATCGACAGACGGTATGGCTACACCTTC,CAIDRRYGYTF,TRBV28,.,TRBJ1-2,.
TGTGCCAGCAGTTTAGCAGGGTTGGGCTACACCTTC,CASSLAGLGYTF,TRBV28,.,TRBJ1-2,.
TGTGCCAGCAGCCAAAGGACAGGTTTGAATGAAAAACTGTTTTTT,CASSQRTGLNEKLFF,TRBV3-1/TRBV3-2,TRBD1,TRBJ1-4,.
TGTGCCAGCAACCCGGGGTACACCGGGGAGCTGTTTTTT,CASNPGYTGELFF,TRBV6-2/TRBV6-3,.,TRBJ2-2,.
TGTGCCAGCAGTGAAAGCCCCGGCACCGGGGAGCTGTTTTTT,CASSESPGTGELFF,TRBV6-4,.,TRBJ2-2,.
TGTGCCAGCAGCTCGGGGGAGCGGGGTGGCTCCTACGAGCAGTACTTC,CASSSGERGGSYEQYF,TRBV7-9,TRBD2,TRBJ2-7,.
TGTGCCAGCAGCCAAGCAGGGAGCTCCTATAATTCACCCCTCCACTTT,CASSQAGSSYNSPLHF,TRBV4-2,.,TRBJ1-6,.
TGTGCCAGCAGCCATGCCCGAGGGGCTACAGATACGCAGTATTTT,CASSHARGATDTQYF,TRBV3-1/TRBV3-2,.,TRBJ2-3,.
TGTGCCATCAGTGATGGACGTACAACCGGCGGAGTGGGGGGCTACACCTTC,CAISDGRTTGGVGGYTF,TRBV10-3,.,TRBJ1-2,.
TGTGCCAGCCAGATTAGTGCCCTCAGGGAGCAGTTCTTC,CASQISALREQFF,TRBV28,.,TRBJ2-1,.
TGTGCCAGCAGCTTAGCAGGGCCCCAGCCCCAGCATTTT,CASSLAGPQPQHF,TRBV7-2,.,TRBJ1-5,once
TGCGCCAGCAGCCCGTCCGGGACAGGGGGCTCGTTCTCCTACGAGCAGTACTTC,CASSPSGTGGSFSYEQYF,TRBV4-1,TRBD1,TRBJ2-7,.
TGTGCCAGCAGTGTCGGGACAGGGCGGGCAGCTTTCTTT,CASSVGTGRAAFF,TRBV25-1,TRBD1,TRBJ1-1,.
TGTGCCAGTAGTATAGATGAGGAGGGCGGGAGCAAGGAGGAGCAGTACTTC,CASSIDEEGGSKEEQYF,TRBV19,TRBD2,TRBJ2-7,.
TGTGCCAGCAGCCAAGATCTGGCGAGGACAACCTTGGGGAATCAGCCCCAGCATTTT,CASSQDLARTTLGNQPQHF,TRBV14,.,TRBJ1-5,.
TGTGCCAGCAGCCAGCGGAGCGGTCAGCCCCAGCATTTT,CASSQRSGQPQHF,TRBV3-1/TRBV3-2,.,TRBJ1-5,few
TGTGCCAGTAACCCCGGGACAGGGGAAAGGACTGAAGCTTTCTTT,CASNPGTGERTEAFF,TRBV19,TRBD1,TRBJ1-1,.
TGTGCCAGCTCACCAGAGACAGTTCCTACCGGGGAGCTGTTTTTT,CASSPETVPTGELFF,TRBV18,.,TRBJ2-2,few
TGTGCCAGCAGGCAGGGTGACTATGGCTACACCTTC,CASRQGDYGYTF,TRBV27,.,TRBJ1-2,once
TGTGCCAGCAGTTTACTAGCGAGGGATACGCAGTATTTT,CASSLLARDTQYF,TRBV27,.,TRBJ2-3,.
TGTGCCACCAGCAGAGATAAAACAGTCAATCAGCCCCAGCATTTT,CATSRDKTVNQPQHF,TRBV15,.,TRBJ1-5,.
TGTGCCAGCAGTTCCCCCGGGACAGGGGGCTACGAGCAGTACTTC,CASSSPGTGGYEQYF,TRBV28,TRBD1,TRBJ2-7,few
TGCGCCAGCAGCTTGGCCGGACAGAGCTCCTACAATGAGCAGTTCTTC,CASSLAGQSSYNEQFF,TRBV5-1,.,TRBJ2-1,.
TGTGCCAGCAGTTTAGACAACTACAATGAGCAGTTCTTC,CASSLDNYNEQFF,TRBV6-5,.,TRBJ2-1,.
TGTGCCAGCAGCTCATGGACAGAGAACAATGAGCAGTTCTTC,CASSSWTENNEQFF,TRBV7-3,.,TRBJ2-1,.
TGTGCCTGGAGTGTCTTACAGGGGGCTGTAGATGAAAAACTGTTTTTT,CAWSVLQGAVDEKLFF,TRBV30,TRBD1,TRBJ1-4,.
TGTGCCAGCAGTTCGCAGGGGAGGCTAACTATGGGCTACACCTTC,CASSSQGRLTMGYTF,TRBV28,.,TRBJ1-2,.
TGTGCCAGTACCCATGAGACGGCGGGCAATCAGCCCCAGCATTTT,CASTHETAGNQPQHF,TRBV19,.,TRBJ1-5,.
TGTGCCAGTAGGAGAGTGCTGAATTCACCCCTCCACTTT,CASRRVLNSPLHF,TRBV27,.,TRBJ1-6,.
TGCGCCAGCAGCCAATTAAGTAAAGAAAAACTGTTTTTT,CASSQLSKEKLFF,TRBV4-3,.,TRBJ1-4,.
TGCGCCAGCAGCTTGGACGATTTGAACACTGAAGCTTTCTTT,CASSLDDLNTEAFF,TRBV5-1,.,TRBJ1-1,.
TGTGCCAGCAGCCCGATCGGAACCACAGGAAATGAAAAACTGTTTTTT,CASSPIGTTGNEKLFF,TRBV7-9,.,TRBJ1-4,.
TGTGCCAGCAGCCGAACCGGGACAGGGGATGGCTACACCTTC,CASSRTGTGDGYTF,TRBV6-5,TRBD1,TRBJ1-2,.
TGTGCCAGCAGCGTAGTAGTAGGGGCAGAGACCCAGTACTTC,CASSVVVGAETQYF,TRBV9,.,TRBJ2-5,.
TGTGCCAGCAGCTCCCGGGACAGGCCCTATGGCTACACCTTC,CASSSRDRPYGYTF,TRBV5-6,TRBD1,TRBJ1-2,.
TGTGCCAGCAGTTTATACAGGGCTACTACTTCGAACACTGAAGCTTTCTTT,CASSLYRATTSNTEAFF,TRBV28,.,TRBJ1-1,.
TGTGCCAGCAGTTACGAGGGGGACAGAGGAAACACCATATATTTT,CASSYEGDRGNTIYF,TRBV6-5,TRBD1,TRBJ1-3,.